This T cell receptor (beta chain) was observed in a study of cytomegalovirus exposure and HLA in healthy donors. This clone has only a few counts. Its antigen is currently unknown. A multiplex PCR was run with 60 Vbeta primers and 13 Jbeta primers. Libraries were prepared by immunoSEQ multiplex PCR; TCRdb keeps only in-frame clonotypes and omits some of them. The data show roughly 190,000 clones, with 65% to 75% seen just once and about 4.6% held by the top ten. Study-wide results and caveats: For presence/absence analyses, sequencing depth was assumed to be roughly uniform across donors.

Germline-derived CDR1 and CDR2 are MDHEN and SYDVKM. Trimming took off 8 bases at V and 0 bases at J, with 9 bases between the two ends. The CDR3 runs 13 residues. The specimen sequenced was PBMCs. V gene TRBV28 combines with J gene TRBJ2-3; D gene uncertain. The TCR sequence derives from a man aged 30 to 45 in good health and CMV-seropositive. This CDR3 reads CASFNGSTDTQYF. CDR3 coding DNA: TGTGCCAGCTTTAACGGGAGCACAGATACGCAGTATTTT.